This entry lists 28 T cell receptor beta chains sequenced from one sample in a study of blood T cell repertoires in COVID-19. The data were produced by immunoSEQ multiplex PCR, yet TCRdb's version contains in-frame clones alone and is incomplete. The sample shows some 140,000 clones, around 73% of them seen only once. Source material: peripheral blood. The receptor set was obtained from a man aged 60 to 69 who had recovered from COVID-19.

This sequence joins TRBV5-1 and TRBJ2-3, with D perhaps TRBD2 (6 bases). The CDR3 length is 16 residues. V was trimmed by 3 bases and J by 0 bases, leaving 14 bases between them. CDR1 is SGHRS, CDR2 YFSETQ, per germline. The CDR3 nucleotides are TGCGCCAGCAGCTGGACGACTAGATCTAGCACAGATACGCAGTATTTT. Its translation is CASSWTTRSSTDTQYF.

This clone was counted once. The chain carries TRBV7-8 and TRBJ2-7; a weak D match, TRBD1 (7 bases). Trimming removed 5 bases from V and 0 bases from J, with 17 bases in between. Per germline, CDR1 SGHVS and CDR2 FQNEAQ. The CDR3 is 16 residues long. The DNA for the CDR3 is TGTGCCAGCAGCCGAGGGGGCGCGGGGAGCTCCTACGAGCAGTACTTC. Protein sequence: CASSRGGAGSSYEQYF.

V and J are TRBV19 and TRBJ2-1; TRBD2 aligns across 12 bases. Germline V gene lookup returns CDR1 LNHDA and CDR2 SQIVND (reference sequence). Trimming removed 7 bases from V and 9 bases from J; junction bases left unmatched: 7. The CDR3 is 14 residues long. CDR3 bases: TGTGCCAGTAAAAGGACTAGCGGGAAGGTTGAGCAGTTCTTC. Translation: CASKRTSGKVEQFF.

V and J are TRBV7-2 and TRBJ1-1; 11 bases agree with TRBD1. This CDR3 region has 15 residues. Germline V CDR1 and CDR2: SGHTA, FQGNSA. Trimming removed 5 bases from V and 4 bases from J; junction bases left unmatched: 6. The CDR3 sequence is CASSPRDRGFTEAFF. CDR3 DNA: TGTGCCAGCAGCCCCCGGGACAGGGGGTTCACTGAAGCTTTCTTT.

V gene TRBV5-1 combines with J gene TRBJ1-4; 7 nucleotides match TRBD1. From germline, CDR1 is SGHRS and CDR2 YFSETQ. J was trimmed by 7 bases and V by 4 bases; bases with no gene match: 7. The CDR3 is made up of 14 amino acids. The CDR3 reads CASSPSAGGEKLFF. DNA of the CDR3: TGCGCCAGCAGCCCATCGGCAGGGGGTGAAAAACTGTTTTTT. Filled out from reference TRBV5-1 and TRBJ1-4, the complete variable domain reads KAGVTQTPRYLIKTRGQQVTLSCSPISGHRSVSWYQQTPGQGLQFLFEYFSETQRNKGNFPGRFSGRQFSNSRSEMNVSTLELGDSALYLCASSPSAGGEKLFFGSGTQLSVL.

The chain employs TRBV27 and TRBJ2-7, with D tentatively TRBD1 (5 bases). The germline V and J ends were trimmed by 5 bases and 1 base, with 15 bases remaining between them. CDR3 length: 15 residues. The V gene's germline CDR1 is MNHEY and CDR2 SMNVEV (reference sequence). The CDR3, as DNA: TGTGCCAGCAGTATCCAAAGGGGTCCGTCCTACGAGCAGTACTTC. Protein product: CASSIQRGPSYEQYF.

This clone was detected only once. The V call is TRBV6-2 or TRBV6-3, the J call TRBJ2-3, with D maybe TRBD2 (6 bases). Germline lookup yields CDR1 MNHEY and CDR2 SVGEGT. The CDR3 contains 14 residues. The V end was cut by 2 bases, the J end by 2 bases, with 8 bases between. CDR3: CASSYGRDTDTQYF. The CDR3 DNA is TGTGCCAGCAGTTACGGGCGGGACACAGATACGCAGTATTTT.

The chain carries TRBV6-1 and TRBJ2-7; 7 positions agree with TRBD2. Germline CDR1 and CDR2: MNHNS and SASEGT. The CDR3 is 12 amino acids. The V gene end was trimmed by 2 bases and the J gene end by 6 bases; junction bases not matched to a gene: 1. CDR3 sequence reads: CASSEWGGEQYF. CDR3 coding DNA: TGTGCCAGCAGTGAATGGGGGGGCGAGCAGTACTTC.

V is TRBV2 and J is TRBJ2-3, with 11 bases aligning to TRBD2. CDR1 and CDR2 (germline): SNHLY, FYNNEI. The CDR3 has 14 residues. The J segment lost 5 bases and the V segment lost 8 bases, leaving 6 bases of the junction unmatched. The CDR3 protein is CASQLAGVEDTQYF. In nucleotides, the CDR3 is TGTGCCAGCCAACTAGCGGGAGTAGAAGATACGCAGTATTTT.

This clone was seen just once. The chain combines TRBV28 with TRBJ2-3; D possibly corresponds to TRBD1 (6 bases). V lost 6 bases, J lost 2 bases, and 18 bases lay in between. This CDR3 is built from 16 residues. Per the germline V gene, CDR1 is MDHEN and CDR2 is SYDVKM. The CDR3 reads CASRKQGPLLTDTQYF. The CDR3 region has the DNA TGTGCCAGCAGGAAACAGGGTCCGCTTCTCACAGATACGCAGTATTTT.

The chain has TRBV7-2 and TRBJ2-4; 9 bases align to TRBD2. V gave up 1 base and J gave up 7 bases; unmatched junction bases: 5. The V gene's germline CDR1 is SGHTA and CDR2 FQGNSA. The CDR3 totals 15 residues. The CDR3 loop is CASSLGTSDPNIQYF. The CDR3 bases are TGTGCCAGCAGCTTAGGGACTAGCGACCCGAACATTCAGTACTTC.

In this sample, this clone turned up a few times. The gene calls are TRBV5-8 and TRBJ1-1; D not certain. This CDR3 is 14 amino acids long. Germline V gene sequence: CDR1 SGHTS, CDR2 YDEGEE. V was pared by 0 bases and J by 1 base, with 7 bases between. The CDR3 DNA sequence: TGTGCCAGCAGCTTGGTGGTCGGGAACACTGAAGCTTTCTTT. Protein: CASSLVVGNTEAFF.

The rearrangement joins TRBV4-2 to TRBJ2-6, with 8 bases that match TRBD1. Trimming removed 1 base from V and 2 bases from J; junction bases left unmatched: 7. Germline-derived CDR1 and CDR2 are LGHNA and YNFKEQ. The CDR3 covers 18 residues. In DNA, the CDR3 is TGTGCCAGCAGCCAAGGACAGGGGCTAGTAGCTGGGGCCAACGTCCTGACTTTC. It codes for CASSQGQGLVAGANVLTF.

CDR3 loop: CASSVEGQGWSTDTQYF. CDR3 coding DNA: TGTGCCAGCAGCGTAGAGGGGCAGGGGTGGAGCACAGATACGCAGTATTTT. The chain uses TRBV9 and TRBJ2-3; a possible D gene is TRBD1 (6 bases). Germline loops: CDR1 SGDLS, CDR2 YYNGEE. Trimming removed 0 bases at V and 0 bases at J, with 14 bases between. This CDR3 spans 17 amino acids.

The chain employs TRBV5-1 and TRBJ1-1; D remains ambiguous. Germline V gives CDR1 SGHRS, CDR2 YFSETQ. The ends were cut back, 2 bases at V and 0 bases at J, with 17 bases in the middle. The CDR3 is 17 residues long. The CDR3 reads CASSFNFGSRMNTEAFF. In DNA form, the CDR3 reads TGCGCCAGCAGCTTTAATTTCGGGTCTCGTATGAACACTGAAGCTTTCTTT.

The DNA of the CDR3 is TGTGCCAGCACCCAGGGGGGCGAGCAGTACTTC. This translates into CASTQGGEQYF. V and J are TRBV12-3 or TRBV12-4 and TRBJ2-7; the D gene is possibly TRBD1 (7 bases). This CDR3 is 11 amino acids long. The V gene lost 7 bases and the J gene lost 6 bases, with 10 bases spanning the gap.

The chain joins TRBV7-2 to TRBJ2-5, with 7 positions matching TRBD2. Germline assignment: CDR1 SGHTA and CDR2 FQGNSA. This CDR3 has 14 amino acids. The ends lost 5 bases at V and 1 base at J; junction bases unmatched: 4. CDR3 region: CASSPGTTQETQYF. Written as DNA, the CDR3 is TGTGCCAGCAGCCCCGGGACTACCCAAGAGACCCAGTACTTC.

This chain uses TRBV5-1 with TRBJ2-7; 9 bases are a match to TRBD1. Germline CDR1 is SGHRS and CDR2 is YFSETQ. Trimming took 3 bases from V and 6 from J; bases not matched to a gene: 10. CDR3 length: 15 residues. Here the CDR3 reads CASSSYGQGNSEQYF. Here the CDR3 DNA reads TGCGCCAGCAGCTCCTACGGACAGGGGAATTCCGAGCAGTACTTC.

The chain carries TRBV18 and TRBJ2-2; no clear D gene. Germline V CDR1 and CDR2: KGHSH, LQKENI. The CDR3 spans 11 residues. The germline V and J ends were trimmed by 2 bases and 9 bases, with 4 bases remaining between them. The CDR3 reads CASSPTRELFF. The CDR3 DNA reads TGTGCCAGCTCACCAACTCGGGAGCTGTTTTTT.

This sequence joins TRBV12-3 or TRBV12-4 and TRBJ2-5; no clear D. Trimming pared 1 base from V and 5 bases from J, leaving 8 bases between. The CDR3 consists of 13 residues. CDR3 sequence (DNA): TGTGCCAGCAGTTTAGGGGTGAGGGAGACCCAGTACTTC. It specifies CASSLGVRETQYF.

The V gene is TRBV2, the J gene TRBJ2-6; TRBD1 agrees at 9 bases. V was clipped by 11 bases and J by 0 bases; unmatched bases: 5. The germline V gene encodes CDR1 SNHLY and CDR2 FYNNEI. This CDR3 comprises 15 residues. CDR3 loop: CAGRDRVSGANVLTF. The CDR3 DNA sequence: TGTGCCGGCCGGGACAGGGTCTCTGGGGCCAACGTCCTGACTTTC.

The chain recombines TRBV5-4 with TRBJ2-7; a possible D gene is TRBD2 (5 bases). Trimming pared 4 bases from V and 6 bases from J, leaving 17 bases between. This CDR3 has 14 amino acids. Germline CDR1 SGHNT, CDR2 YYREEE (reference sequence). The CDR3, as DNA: TGTGCCAGCAGCCTGACTCTCTCCCGGGGCGAGCAGTACTTC. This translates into CASSLTLSRGEQYF. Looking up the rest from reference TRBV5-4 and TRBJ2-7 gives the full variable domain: ETGVTQSPTHLIKTRGQQVTLRCSSQSGHNTVSWYQQALGQGPQFIFQYYREEENGRGNFPPRFSGLQFPNYSSELNVNALELDDSALYLCASSLTLSRGEQYFGPGTRLTVT.

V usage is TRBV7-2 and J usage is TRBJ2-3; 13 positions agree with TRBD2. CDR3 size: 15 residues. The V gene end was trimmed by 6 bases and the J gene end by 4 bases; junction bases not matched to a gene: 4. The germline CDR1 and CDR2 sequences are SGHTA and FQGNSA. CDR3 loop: CASRLTSGRPDTQYF. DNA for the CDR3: TGTGCCAGCAGGCTGACTAGCGGGAGGCCAGATACGCAGTATTTT.

The CDR3 spells CASSLRLAGGAEQYF. DNA of the CDR3: TGCGCCAGCAGCTTGAGGCTAGCGGGGGGAGCCGAGCAGTACTTC. The J gene is TRBJ2-7, the V gene TRBV5-1; TRBD2 agrees at 11 bases. V was clipped by 1 base and J by 6 bases; unmatched bases: 6. Germline V gives CDR1 SGHRS, CDR2 YFSETQ. This CDR3 region has 15 residues.

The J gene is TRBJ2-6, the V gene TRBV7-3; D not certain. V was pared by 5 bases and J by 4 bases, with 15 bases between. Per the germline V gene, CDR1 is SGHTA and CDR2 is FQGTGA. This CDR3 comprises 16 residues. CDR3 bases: TGTGCCAGCAGCGAACCCCCTCTCAGGGGGGCCAACGTCCTGACTTTC. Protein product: CASSEPPLRGANVLTF. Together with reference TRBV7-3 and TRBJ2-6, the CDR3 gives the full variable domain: GAGVSQTPSNKVTEKGKYVELRCDPISGHTALYWYRQSLGQGPEFLIYFQGTGAADDSGLPNDRFFAVRPEGSVSTLKIQRTERGDSAVYLCASSEPPLRGANVLTFGAGSRLTVL.

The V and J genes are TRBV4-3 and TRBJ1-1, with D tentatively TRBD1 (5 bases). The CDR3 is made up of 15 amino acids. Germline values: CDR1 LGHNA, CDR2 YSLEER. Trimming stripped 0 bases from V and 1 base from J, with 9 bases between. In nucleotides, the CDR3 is TGCGCCAGCAGCCAAGAAACAGGAAGGAACACTGAAGCTTTCTTT. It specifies CASSQETGRNTEAFF.

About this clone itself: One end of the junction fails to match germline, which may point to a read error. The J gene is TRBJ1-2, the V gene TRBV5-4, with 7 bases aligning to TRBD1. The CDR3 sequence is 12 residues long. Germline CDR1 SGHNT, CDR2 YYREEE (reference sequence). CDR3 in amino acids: CASSLDRFGYTF. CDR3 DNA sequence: TGTGCCAGCAGTTTGGACAGGTTTGGCTACACCTTC.

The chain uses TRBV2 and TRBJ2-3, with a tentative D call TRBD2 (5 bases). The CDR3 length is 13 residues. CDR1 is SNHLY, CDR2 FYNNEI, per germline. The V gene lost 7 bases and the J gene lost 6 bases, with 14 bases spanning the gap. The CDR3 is CASTERWRDTQYF. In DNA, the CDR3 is TGTGCCAGCACTGAGCGCTGGAGGGATACGCAGTATTTT.